This T cell receptor beta chain was sequenced in a study of T cells expressing NK-cell markers. From its re-call of the 5' RACE reads, TCRdb lists each CDR3 protein once, without DNA. In total, the table holds 150,000 or so distinct CDR3 sequences. Germline V CDR1 and CDR2: MNHEY, SMNVEV (reference sequence). The CDR3 runs to 16 residues. This clonotype was obtained from a woman aged 45-59 years in good health. The chain is built from TRBV27 and TRBJ2-1; no DNA is available, so the TRBD1 call from TCRdb remains unchecked. Sequencing was done on a sample of blood T cells: a sorted CD56 or NKG2C T cell subset, CD4+ or CD8+ T cells, or bulk PBMC T cells (not recorded which). The CDR3 is CASSGDMGQLYNEQFF.